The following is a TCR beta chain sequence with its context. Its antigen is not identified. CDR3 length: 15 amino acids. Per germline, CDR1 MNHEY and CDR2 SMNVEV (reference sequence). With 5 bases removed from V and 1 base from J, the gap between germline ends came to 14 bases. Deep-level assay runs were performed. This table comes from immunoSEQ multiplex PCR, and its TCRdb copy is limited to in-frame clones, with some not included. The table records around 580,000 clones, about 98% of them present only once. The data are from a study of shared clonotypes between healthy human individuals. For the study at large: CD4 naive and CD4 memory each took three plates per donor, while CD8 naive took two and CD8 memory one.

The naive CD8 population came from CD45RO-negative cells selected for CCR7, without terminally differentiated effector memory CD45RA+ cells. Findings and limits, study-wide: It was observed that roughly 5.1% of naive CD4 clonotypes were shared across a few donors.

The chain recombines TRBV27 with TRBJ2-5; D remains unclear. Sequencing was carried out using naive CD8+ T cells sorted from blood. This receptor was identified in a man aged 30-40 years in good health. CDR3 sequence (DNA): TGTGCCAGCAGTCCAGGCACAGTAATCCAAGAGACCCAGTACTTC. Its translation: CASSPGTVIQETQYF.